This T cell receptor (beta chain) stems from a study of blood T cell repertoires in COVID-19. In the source study's methods: Amplified reference gene primers provided the basis for estimating nucleated cell counts. Libraries were prepared by immunoSEQ multiplex PCR; TCRdb keeps only in-frame clonotypes and omits some of them. From that table come the V and J calls and clone size; the DNA was used to work out D and trimming. The sample yields around 300,000 clones, about 90% seen once. V shed 5 bases and J shed 4 bases, with 9 bases lying between them. The CDR3 loop spans 12 amino acids. Germline V gene sequence: CDR1 MNHEY, CDR2 SMNVEV (reference sequence). Patients at the Seattle site were enrolled during active infection and followed longitudinally.

Sample: peripheral blood. The clonotype originates from a woman under 40 with COVID-19, enrolled during active disease. The rearrangement uses TRBV27 and TRBJ2-7, with D possibly being TRBD2 (5 bases). CDR3 DNA sequence: TGTGCCAGCAGTCCGTCGGGGTACGAGCAGTACTTC. Amino acid sequence: CASSPSGYEQYF.